Shown below are 12 T cell receptor beta chains from a single sample sequenced in a study of blood T cell repertoires in COVID-19. TCRdb keeps only in-frame clones here, not all; method: immunoSEQ multiplex PCR. The sample yields approximately 440,000 clones, about 90% seen once. Material for sequencing was PBMCs or T cells enriched from blood (not recorded which). These receptors came from a man younger than 35 who had recovered from COVID-19.

The chain employs TRBV15 and TRBJ1-5; TRBD1 matches at 10 bases. There are 15 residues in the CDR3. The V gene end was trimmed by 5 bases and the J gene end by 2 bases; junction bases not matched to a gene: 3. Germline V gene data show CDR1 as LNHNV and CDR2 as YYDKDF (reference sequence). CDR3 in amino acids: CATSGGQGRNQPQHF. The CDR3 DNA is TGTGCCACCAGCGGGGGACAGGGGCGCAATCAGCCCCAGCATTTT.

This clone was recorded once. The chain couples TRBV18 to TRBJ2-7; 8 nucleotides align to TRBD1. Germline assignment: CDR1 KGHSH and CDR2 LQKENI. The CDR3 loop spans 14 amino acids. J gave up 3 bases and V 6 bases, and 7 bases lay outside the gene matches. In DNA form, the CDR3 reads TGTGCCAGCTCCGATACCGGGACAGGCTACGAGCAGTACTTC. Its translation: CASSDTGTGYEQYF.

The chain has TRBV7-3 and TRBJ1-1; a possible D gene is TRBD1 (5 bases). In germline, CDR1 is SGHTA, CDR2 FQGTGA. This CDR3 is 15 amino acids long. V was clipped by 2 bases and J by 3 bases, with 13 bases between them. The CDR3 DNA follows: TGTGCCAGCAGCTTACAGGGTTTGGGGTACACTGAAGCTTTCTTT. It translates to CASSLQGLGYTEAFF.

The chain combines TRBV11-2 with TRBJ1-1; tentative D call: TRBD1 (5 bases). The V end lost 5 bases, the J end lost 7 bases, and 17 bases lay between the germline ends. Germline values: CDR1 SGHAT, CDR2 FQNNGV. This CDR3 comprises 14 residues. CDR3 sequence (DNA): TGTGCCAGCAGCACGGGCCTCAGTCAGGGTGAAGCTTTCTTT. This gives the protein CASSTGLSQGEAFF.

This clone showed up just once. The chain couples TRBV6-6 to TRBJ1-6; D might be TRBD1 (6 bases). CDR1 MNHNY and CDR2 SVGAGI come from the germline V gene (reference sequence). Trimming took off 3 bases at V and 7 bases at J, with 13 bases between the two ends. This CDR3 is built from 15 residues. The CDR3 DNA reads as TGTGCCAGCAGTTATCCCCCAGGGGCAAATTCACCCCTCCACTTT. Amino acid sequence: CASSYPPGANSPLHF.

The gene calls are TRBV5-4 and TRBJ1-2; 10 bases are a match to TRBD1. Looked up from germline, CDR1 is SGHNT and CDR2 is YYREEE (reference sequence). The CDR3 is 15 amino acids. The trim removed 4 bases at V and 6 bases at J, leaving 9 bases unmatched. DNA for the CDR3: TGTGCCAGCAGCACAGATCCCGGGACAGGGGATGGCTACACCTTC. This encodes CASSTDPGTGDGYTF. The variable domain in full, completed from reference TRBV5-4 and TRBJ1-2, reads ETGVTQSPTHLIKTRGQQVTLRCSSQSGHNTVSWYQQALGQGPQFIFQYYREEENGRGNFPPRFSGLQFPNYSSELNVNALELDDSALYLCASSTDPGTGDGYTFGSGTRLTVV.

The chain is built from TRBV5-5 and TRBJ2-1; 10 bases match TRBD1. V gave up 3 bases and J gave up 2 bases; unmatched junction bases: 2. The CDR3 length is 15 residues. Germline V gives CDR1 SGHKS, CDR2 YYEKEE (reference sequence). CDR3 in amino acids: CASSSGTGAYNEQFF. The DNA for the CDR3 is TGTGCCAGCAGCTCCGGGACAGGGGCCTACAATGAGCAGTTCTTC. The complete variable domain, with remaining parts taken from reference TRBV5-5 and TRBJ2-1, reads DAGVTQSPTHLIKTRGQQVTLRCSPISGHKSVSWYQQVLGQGPQFIFQYYEKEERGRGNFPDRFSARQFPNYSSELNVNALLLGDSALYLCASSSGTGAYNEQFFGPGTRLTVL.

The chain recombines TRBV5-1 with TRBJ2-5; weak D call: TRBD1 (6 bases). V shed 2 bases and J shed 1 base, with 9 bases lying between them. This CDR3 comprises 14 residues. Germline V lookup: CDR1 SGHRS, CDR2 YFSETQ. The CDR3 sequence: CASSFGQSQETQYF. Written as DNA, the CDR3 is TGCGCCAGCAGCTTTGGACAGTCCCAAGAGACCCAGTACTTC. The whole variable domain, filled in from reference TRBV5-1 and TRBJ2-5, reads KAGVTQTPRYLIKTRGQQVTLSCSPISGHRSVSWYQQTPGQGLQFLFEYFSETQRNKGNFPGRFSGRQFSNSRSEMNVSTLELGDSALYLCASSFGQSQETQYFGPGTRLLVL.

This sequence joins TRBV10-3 and TRBJ1-1, with D tentatively TRBD1 (6 bases). Deletions cut 9 bases from V and 1 base from J, with 12 bases between. The germline CDR1 and CDR2 sequences are ENHRY and SYGVKD. CDR3 size: 13 residues. In DNA form, the CDR3 reads TGTGCCATGTCGAAGGACAGGAACACTGAAGCTTTCTTT. Its protein is CAMSKDRNTEAFF.

V is TRBV28 and J is TRBJ1-5; 8 bases agree with TRBD1. CDR3 size: 17 residues. CDR1 and CDR2 from the germline V gene are MDHEN and SYDVKM. The V gene end was trimmed by 1 base and the J gene end by 1 base; junction bases not matched to a gene: 6. This CDR3 is CASSLSGQGLSNQPQHF. CDR3 nucleotide sequence: TGTGCCAGCAGTTTATCTGGACAGGGTTTGAGCAATCAGCCCCAGCATTTT.

This clone was observed a few times. This sequence joins TRBV4-1 and TRBJ1-4, with D possibly TRBD1 on 5 matching bases. CDR3 size: 13 residues. Between the trimmed V and J ends, which lost 1 base and 11 bases, there was a span of 11 bases. Germline V gene lookup returns CDR1 MGHRA and CDR2 YSYEKL. CDR3 region: CASSQGKEGKLFF. The CDR3 bases are TGCGCCAGCAGCCAAGGCAAGGAGGGGAAACTGTTTTTT.

The chain carries TRBV6-1 and TRBJ2-3; D possibly corresponds to TRBD2 (5 bases). Germline V gives CDR1 MNHNS, CDR2 SASEGT. This CDR3 has 17 amino acids. Trimming took off 2 bases at V and 3 bases at J, with 18 bases between the two ends. In nucleotides, the CDR3 is TGTGCCAGCAGTGAAAAGCGGTGGGTTGGCGAGACAGATACGCAGTATTTT. This translates into CASSEKRWVGETDTQYF.